This T cell receptor beta chain came from a study of shared clonotypes between healthy human individuals. Whole-study results and caveats: It was anticipated that sequencing depth would influence how many clonotypes donors shared. The rarefaction results pointed to incomplete sorted-subset sequencing despite large depth.

All of the donors resided in Nashville, Tennessee, and each was a Caucasian adult. CD4+ cells yielded CD45RA+ naive and CD45RA-negative memory subsets. TCRdb keeps only in-frame clones here, not all; method: immunoSEQ multiplex PCR. Altogether about 1.5 million clones are present, 95% to 99% being singletons, with the ten largest covering less than 0.55%. The CDR3 is 15 amino acids. The V gene's germline CDR1 is SNHLY and CDR2 FYNNEI. V shed 1 base and J shed 11 bases, with 17 bases lying between them. As regards this clone: Its cognate antigen is unknown.

The clonotype comes from a man younger than 45 in good health. The chain has TRBV2 and TRBJ1-4; unclear D gene. The sample consisted of naive CD4+ T cells sorted from blood. Indicated subset: CD45RA+ positively selected. In nucleotides, the CDR3 is TGTGCCAGCAGTGAAGACGGGTCGTGGATTGGTAAACTGTTTTTT. Translated, it gives CASSEDGSWIGKLFF. Full variable domain (rest looked up from reference TRBV2 and TRBJ1-4): EPEVTQTPSHQVTQMGQEVILRCVPISNHLYFYWYRQILGQKVEFLVSFYNNEISEKSEIFDDQFSVERPDGSNFTLKIRSTKLEDSAMYFCASSEDGSWIGKLFFGSGTQLSVL.